This TCR beta chain is drawn from a study of T cells in Graves' hyperthyroidism and ophthalmopathy. This clonotype occurred many times. Germline lookup yields CDR1 MNHNY and CDR2 SVGAGI (reference sequence). The CDR3 has 16 amino acids. The V end lost 0 bases, the J end lost 5 bases, and 16 bases lay between the germline ends. TCR beta CDR3 region amplification was performed from RNA transcripts. The TCR CDR3 first-round RT-PCR relied on the HTBI primer set. TCRdb reprocessed the multiplex PCR reads with MiXCR, giving one entry per CDR3 protein. The sample lists around 200,000 distinct CDR3 sequences; approximately 17% were seen once. In patients aged 18 to 65, hyperthyroidism was newly diagnosed, with duration under 2 months. Orbital computed tomography and thyroid ultrasound, together with serum TRAb and thyroxine and clinical symptoms, were used for diagnoses.

The rearrangement uses TRBV6-6 and TRBJ1-2; maybe TRBD1 (6 bases). Material: blood. This receptor was taken from a woman between 45 and 60 years old with Graves' hyperthyroidism. Written as DNA, the CDR3 is TGTGCCAGCAGTTACTCCTCCGGACTGGACAGATATGGCTACACCTTC. Protein product: CASSYSSGLDRYGYTF.